A selection of T cell receptor beta chains follows, all from one sample in a study of blood T cell repertoires in COVID-19. Assay used: immunoSEQ multiplex PCR; TCRdb lists only in-frame clones, some missing. The sample carries roughly 70,000 clones, approximately 90% recorded once. The sequenced material came from peripheral blood. The receptors come from a woman older than 75 with active COVID-19. Both conserved end residues are trimmed from each CDR3.

V gene: TRBV4-2
CDR3 protein: ASSPPLPIAGGDTQY

V gene: TRBV15
CDR3 protein: ATSRVLSTGGLYGYT

V gene: TRBV7-7
CDR3 protein: ASTRYQSRGNQPQH

V gene: TRBV7-6
CDR3 protein: ASSLWTSNTGELF

V gene: TRBV5-6
CDR3 protein: ASSLDRGPGRAF

V gene: TRBV4-2
CDR3 protein: ASSESGGPYPYSNQPQH

V gene: TRBV7-2
CDR3 protein: ASSFSGREQF

V gene: TRBV7-2
CDR3 protein: ASSFTDRYEQY

V gene: TRBV6-6
CDR3 protein: ASSYLGAENTEAF

V gene: TRBV28
CDR3 protein: ASRLANTDTQY

V gene: TRBV19
CDR3 protein: ASGTLGGTGGIIQY

V gene: TRBV9
CDR3 protein: ASSPRLRDTEAF

V gene: TRBV7-9
CDR3 protein: ASSSFGLAMVETQY

V gene: TRBV7-9
CDR3 protein: ASSESGGSETQY

V gene: TRBV19
CDR3 protein: ASRRGTGTTNTGELF

V gene: TRBV3-1/TRBV3-2
CDR3 protein: ASSPQRSTDTQY

V gene: TRBV19
CDR3 protein: ASSPLNQPQH

V gene: TRBV21-1
CDR3 protein: ASPKPGQRQETQY

V gene: TRBV27
CDR3 protein: ASSWGQGNSPLH

V gene: TRBV7-3
CDR3 protein: ASSPSGSTDTQY

V gene: TRBV21-1
CDR3 protein: ASSKGTSLPYEQY

V gene: TRBV28
CDR3 protein: ASSSTGTGTEAF

V gene: TRBV30
CDR3 protein: AWSVAGGRSYEQY

V gene: TRBV7-6
CDR3 protein: ASRKGLSDTYNEQF

V gene: TRBV4-1
CDR3 protein: ASSQVVTGSSYEQY

V gene: TRBV4-3
CDR3 protein: ASSQEYRRSGANVLT

V gene: TRBV9
CDR3 protein: ASSRWGGPKGTDTQY

V gene: TRBV7-3
CDR3 protein: ASSLRAGRETQY

V gene: TRBV28
CDR3 protein: ASSPGQPTTDTQY

V gene: TRBV2
CDR3 protein: ASSPLASLAKNIQY

V gene: TRBV19
CDR3 protein: ASTRGLDTEAF

V gene: TRBV9
CDR3 protein: ASSVGPNQPQH

V gene: TRBV3-1/TRBV3-2
CDR3 protein: ASSPSQGPSSYNSPLH